This T cell receptor (beta chain) came from a study of identical twins. V lost 3 bases and J lost 11, with 17 bases in between. CDR3 length: 13 amino acids. Germline CDR1 reads SGHTS; CDR2 reads YDEGEE. MiXCR, applied by TCRdb to the 5' RACE reads, yields one record per CDR3 protein. Of roughly 720,000 distinct CDR3 sequences in the sample, about 18% were seen once. The sample was also reused in another study, on T cells expressing NK-cell markers. From that study: The use of an anti-gamma-delta TCR antibody, which was added in several experiments, restricted sorting to T cells expressing alpha-beta TCR. The study found these clonotypes also leading the CD3+CD56-NKG2C+ fraction in several donors.

Sequenced material: PBMCs. V is TRBV5-8 and J is TRBJ1-2; a possible D gene is TRBD1 (6 bases). This TCR was recovered from a woman aged 18-35 years in good health. The CDR3 spells CASSSGGRWLYTF. DNA for the CDR3: TGTGCCAGCAGCTCTGGGGGCCGGTGGTTGTACACCTTC.